The 29 T cell receptor beta chains presented below share a single source sample, sequenced in a study of shared clonotypes between healthy human individuals. Repertoires were generated with immunoSEQ multiplex PCR, while TCRdb's copy carries only in-frame clones and drops some. The sample carries approximately 470,000 clones, around 73% recorded once. The sequenced material came from PBMCs. These TCRs come from a woman between 40 and 50 years old in good health. Some clones in this sample may be carry-over from other donors' samples.

The rearrangement uses TRBV30 and TRBJ2-4, with a possible D match to TRBD2 (7 bases). The V end was cut by 4 bases, the J end by 8 bases, with 15 bases between. This CDR3 has 13 amino acids. Per the germline V gene, CDR1 is GTSNPN and CDR2 is SVGIG (reference sequence). As DNA, the CDR3 is TGTGCCTGGATCCGGATCGGGGGGCACATTCAGTACTTC. This codes for CAWIRIGGHIQYF.

The chain links TRBV28 to TRBJ1-5, with D unclear. Germline V gene lookup returns CDR1 MDHEN and CDR2 SYDVKM. V lost 6 bases and J lost 4, with 16 bases in between. CDR3 length equals 15 residues. The CDR3 coding sequence is TGTGCCAGCAGAGCTAGAGAGGGTTGGAATCAGCCCCAGCATTTT. Residues: CASRAREGWNQPQHF.

With regard to this clone: One end of the junction does not line up with germline, which may come from a read error. CDR3 sequence: CASSLKGHTGELFF. The DNA for the CDR3 is TGTGCCAGCAGCTTGAAAGGGCACACCGGGGAGCTGTTTTTT. J is TRBJ2-2 and V is TRBV5-1, with D unclear. CDR1 is SGHRS and CDR2 is YFSETQ in the germline V gene. CDR3 size: 14 residues.

The rearrangement uses TRBV2 and TRBJ2-1, with TRBD2 matching over 14 bases. This CDR3 comprises 16 residues. Germline assignment: CDR1 SNHLY and CDR2 FYNNEI. The V segment lost 5 bases and the J segment 1 base; nucleotides outside the gene matches: 1. CDR3 sequence: CASSRLAGGSYNEQFF. The DNA of the CDR3 is TGTGCCAGCAGTCGACTAGCGGGAGGGTCCTACAATGAGCAGTTCTTC.

The chain combines TRBV6-6 with TRBJ2-7; TRBD2 agrees at 9 bases. V shed 0 bases, J shed 0 bases, and the junction held 3 bases outside the gene matches. The CDR3 consists of 16 residues. CDR1 is MNHNY, CDR2 SVGAGI, per germline (reference sequence). DNA for the CDR3: TGTGCCAGCAGTTACTCGGCTAGCGGGAACTCCTACGAGCAGTACTTC. Protein sequence: CASSYSASGNSYEQYF.

The V call is TRBV19, the J call TRBJ2-1; 16 positions match TRBD2. Germline V gene lookup returns CDR1 LNHDA and CDR2 SQIVND (reference sequence). After removal of 3 bases from V and 2 bases from J, the junction contained 7 bases not matched to a gene. CDR3 length equals 19 residues. The CDR3 DNA reads as TGTGCCAGTAGTATGTACCCGGGACTAGCGGGAGGGACCTACAATGAGCAGTTCTTC. Its protein product is CASSMYPGLAGGTYNEQFF.

The V gene is TRBV4-3, the J gene TRBJ2-1; D gene unclear. The CDR3 loop spans 15 amino acids. Trimming pared 1 base from V and 2 bases from J, leaving 9 bases between. Germline values: CDR1 LGHNA, CDR2 YSLEER. This chain's CDR3 is CASSQVYNAYNEQFF. In DNA form, the CDR3 reads TGCGCCAGCAGCCAAGTGTATAACGCCTACAATGAGCAGTTCTTC.

This chain links TRBV10-1 with TRBJ2-5; weak D call: TRBD2 (5 bases). The CDR3 contains 10 residues. Germline CDR1 is WNHNN and CDR2 is SYGVQD (reference sequence). The CDR3, as DNA: TGCTCGAGGGAGAAGGAGACCCAGTACTTC. This encodes CSREKETQYF.

J is TRBJ2-7 and V is TRBV27; 7 nucleotides match TRBD2. V lost 2 bases to trimming and J lost 2 bases; unmatched junction nucleotides: 9. CDR1 and CDR2 (germline): MNHEY, SMNVEV (reference sequence). This CDR3 comprises 16 residues. Written as DNA, the CDR3 is TGTGCCAGCAGTTTAAGCCCAGCGGGATTAGCCTACGAGCAGTACTTC. Its protein is CASSLSPAGLAYEQYF.

The chain combines TRBV13 with TRBJ1-5; D might be TRBD1 (5 bases). This CDR3 region has 17 residues. Trimming removed 0 bases from V and 7 bases from J, with 19 bases in between. Germline V gene data show CDR1 as PRHDT and CDR2 as FYEKMQ (reference sequence). The CDR3: CASSLGRQGGREQPQHF. In nucleotides, the CDR3 is TGTGCCAGCAGCTTAGGTCGGCAGGGAGGGAGAGAGCAGCCCCAGCATTTT.

The chain joins TRBV6-1 to TRBJ2-6, with D uncertain. This CDR3 region has 15 residues. The germline V gene encodes CDR1 MNHNS and CDR2 SASEGT. V lost 1 base and J 0 bases, leaving 4 bases between the germline ends. CDR3 DNA sequence: TGTGCCAGCAGTGAAGGGAGCTCTGGGGCCAACGTCCTGACTTTC. Encoded protein: CASSEGSSGANVLTF.

This clone appeared a single time. This rearrangement joins TRBV19 to TRBJ1-2; TRBD1 aligns across 7 bases. Trimming cost V 6 bases and J 4 bases; bases outside gene matches: 5. This CDR3 region has 13 residues. CDR1 and CDR2 (germline): LNHDA, SQIVND (reference sequence). The CDR3 DNA sequence: TGTGCCAGTAGCACAGGGGCCGGCTATGGCTACACCTTC. Its protein product is CASSTGAGYGYTF.

The chain joins TRBV7-2 to TRBJ2-1, with D uncertain. Deletions cut 1 base from V and 7 bases from J, with 8 bases between. CDR1 and CDR2 (germline): SGHTA, FQGNSA. There are 13 residues in the CDR3. This chain's CDR3 is CASSLVRGNEQFF. The CDR3, as DNA: TGTGCCAGCAGCTTAGTTCGTGGAAATGAGCAGTTCTTC.

The chain combines TRBV5-1 with TRBJ2-1, with TRBD2 matching over 10 bases. The germline CDR1 and CDR2 sequences are SGHRS and YFSETQ. V trimming: 4 bases; J trimming: 8 bases; junction bases outside the gene matches: 12. There are 16 residues in the CDR3. The CDR3 loop reads CASSPRSSGSGYEQFF. In DNA form, the CDR3 reads TGCGCCAGCAGCCCACGGTCTAGCGGGAGCGGGTATGAGCAGTTCTTC. Full variable domain (remainder filled in from reference TRBV5-1 and TRBJ2-1): KAGVTQTPRYLIKTRGQQVTLSCSPISGHRSVSWYQQTPGQGLQFLFEYFSETQRNKGNFPGRFSGRQFSNSRSEMNVSTLELGDSALYLCASSPRSSGSGYEQFFGPGTRLTVL.

This clone came up a few times. The chain joins TRBV10-3 to TRBJ2-1, with TRBD2 as a possible D gene (6 bases). The germline V and J ends were trimmed by 8 bases and 2 bases, with 7 bases remaining between them. The CDR3 is made up of 12 amino acids. CDR1 ENHRY and CDR2 SYGVKD come from the germline V gene. The CDR3 sequence is CAIGGTYNEQFF. CDR3 DNA: TGTGCCATCGGGGGGACCTACAATGAGCAGTTCTTC.

The CDR3 nucleotides are TGTGCCAGCAGTTTATTAAGCTCCAACTCCTACAATGAGCAGTTCTTC. Translation: CASSLLSSNSYNEQFF. The chain recombines TRBV28 with TRBJ2-1; the D is unclear. Deletions cut 1 base from V and 0 bases from J, with 10 bases between. The CDR3 is made up of 16 amino acids. Germline-derived CDR1 and CDR2 are MDHEN and SYDVKM. Together with reference TRBV28 and TRBJ2-1, the CDR3 gives the full variable domain: DVKVTQSSRYLVKRTGEKVFLECVQDMDHENMFWYRQDPGLGLRLIYFSYDVKMKEKGDIPEGYSVSREKKERFSLILESASTNQTSMYLCASSLLSSNSYNEQFFGPGTRLTVL.

V is TRBV18 and J is TRBJ2-7, with 7 bases fitting TRBD2. The CDR3 runs 15 residues. Germline CDR1 is KGHSH and CDR2 is LQKENI. V trimming: 6 bases; J trimming: 2 bases; junction bases outside the gene matches: 10. This CDR3 is CASSWGTSVTYEQYF. The CDR3 DNA reads TGTGCCAGCTCCTGGGGAACTAGCGTTACCTACGAGCAGTACTTC.

V gene TRBV7-3 combines with J gene TRBJ2-1; D may be TRBD2 (5 bases). Germline loops: CDR1 SGHTA, CDR2 FQGTGA. The CDR3 covers 15 residues. V dropped 5 bases and J dropped 5 bases, with 16 bases sitting between them. The CDR3 coding sequence is TGTGCCAGCAGCCGAGGGATTGGAGGAGACAATGAGCAGTTCTTC. Translated: CASSRGIGGDNEQFF.

The chain carries TRBV10-3 and TRBJ1-5; tentatively, D is TRBD1 (6 bases). V was trimmed by 4 bases and J by 5 bases, leaving 9 bases between them. The CDR3 length is 13 residues. Germline CDR1 and CDR2: ENHRY and SYGVKD. The CDR3 coding sequence is TGTGCCATCAGTGGGACAGTAGATCAGCCCCAGCATTTT. This translates into CAISGTVDQPQHF.

J is TRBJ2-7 and V is TRBV7-9, with D perhaps matching TRBD1 (6 bases). CDR1 and CDR2 (germline): SEHNR, FQNEAQ (reference sequence). V shed 3 bases and J shed 6 bases, with 18 bases lying between them. The CDR3 consists of 15 residues. The CDR3 spells CASSFLLGLGGEQYF. DNA of the CDR3: TGTGCCAGCAGCTTTTTGTTGGGGCTAGGGGGCGAGCAGTACTTC.

The chain combines TRBV11-2 with TRBJ1-2; perhaps TRBD1 as D (6 bases). V lost 5 bases to trimming and J lost 8 bases, with 15 bases between them. CDR3 length equals 13 residues. CDR1 and CDR2 from the germline V gene are SGHAT and FQNNGV. The CDR3 reads CASSIQGVGGYTF. Written as DNA, the CDR3 is TGTGCCAGCAGCATACAGGGCGTTGGCGGCTACACCTTC.

The chain has TRBV14 and TRBJ1-4, with D uncertain. This CDR3 spans 17 amino acids. Trimming removed 0 bases at V and 8 bases at J, with 19 bases between. Germline loops: CDR1 SGHDN, CDR2 FVKESK. CDR3 coding DNA: TGTGCCAGCAGCCAAGATTTTTATGGACGGATGGGAGAAAAACTGTTTTTT. Its protein is CASSQDFYGRMGEKLFF.

In nucleotides, the CDR3 is TGTGCCAGCTCACCTCCGATCGGGGACTCTGGGGCCAACGTCCTGACTTTC. Translated: CASSPPIGDSGANVLTF. The chain joins TRBV18 to TRBJ2-6; a weak D match, TRBD2 (5 bases). Germline CDR1 is KGHSH and CDR2 is LQKENI. Trimming removed 3 bases at V and 0 bases at J, with 12 bases between. The CDR3 has 17 amino acids. Drawing the rest from reference TRBV18 and TRBJ2-6, the complete variable domain is NAGVMQNPRHLVRRRGQEARLRCSPMKGHSHVYWYRQLPEEGLKFMVYLQKENIIDESGMPKERFSAEFPKEGPSILRIQQVVRGDSAAYFCASSPPIGDSGANVLTFGAGSRLTVL.

This clone has only one observation. The chain links TRBV5-1 to TRBJ2-7; 7 positions agree with TRBD2. Germline CDR1 is SGHRS and CDR2 is YFSETQ. The CDR3 has 15 residues. Trimming took 4 bases from V and 0 from J; bases not matched to a gene: 7. The CDR3 bases are TGCGCCAGCAGCCCCCCCGGCGGGAGCTCCTACGAGCAGTACTTC. Its protein product is CASSPPGGSSYEQYF.

V usage is TRBV6-5 and J usage is TRBJ2-1; 7 bases agree with TRBD2. CDR1 and CDR2 from the germline V gene are MNHEY and SVGAGI. The CDR3 has 14 residues. V shed 2 bases, J shed 7 bases, and the junction held 5 bases outside the gene matches. CDR3 amino acids: CASSYGRGGNEQFF. CDR3 sequence (DNA): TGTGCCAGCAGTTACGGGCGGGGAGGGAATGAGCAGTTCTTC.

The chain links TRBV2 to TRBJ2-1, with D uncertain. Per the germline V gene, CDR1 is SNHLY and CDR2 is FYNNEI. This CDR3 has 13 amino acids. The CDR3 DNA sequence: TGTGCGAGCTCCCCTTCCGGAGACGGCGAGCAGTTCTTC. This gives the protein CASSPSGDGEQFF.

A word on this clone: The junction departs from germline at one end; a sequencing error may be responsible. J is TRBJ2-7 and V is TRBV6-5; D unresolved. The CDR3 spans 13 residues. Germline lookup yields CDR1 MNHEY and CDR2 SVGAGI. The CDR3 DNA reads as TGTGCCAACAGAAAGCCGGGTTCCTACGAACAGTACTTC. This codes for CANRKPGSYEQYF.

The chain recombines TRBV19 with TRBJ1-1; 7 bases are shared with TRBD1. Looked up from germline, CDR1 is LNHDA and CDR2 is SQIVND (reference sequence). V lost 6 bases to trimming and J lost 6 bases; unmatched junction nucleotides: 4. This CDR3 is built from 12 residues. CDR3 in amino acids: CASSHRGAEAFF. CDR3 coding DNA: TGTGCCAGTAGCCACAGGGGCGCTGAAGCTTTCTTT.

The rearrangement joins TRBV7-2 to TRBJ2-2; no reliable D call. Trimming took 5 bases from V and 4 from J, leaving 17 bases between them. This CDR3 has 16 residues. The germline CDR1 and CDR2 sequences are SGHTA and FQGNSA. The DNA of the CDR3 is TGTGCCAGCAGCATAACGAGCGCGCCGGGCACCGGGGAGCTGTTTTTT. It is translated as CASSITSAPGTGELFF.